This T cell receptor beta chain was sequenced in a study of cytotoxic CD8 clonotypes in ibrutinib-treated CLL. About the research overall: Response specimens were obtained following a median treatment duration of about 12 months, with a range of 6 to 36.

Notes on this clone: Antigen: not known.

Clones were sequenced by immunoSEQ multiplex PCR, and TCRdb holds only the in-frame ones, with some missing. The data contain over 250,000 clones, approximately 76% of them seen just once; the ten biggest clones take up roughly 5%. Study-level points and caveats: Sustained-remission and progressing patients' sampling times differed.

Germline values: CDR1 SGHAT, CDR2 FQNNGV. This CDR3 contains 13 residues. V was pared by 5 bases and J by 0 bases, with 7 bases between. The material sequenced was PBMCs, taken at disease progression, from a patient treated with ibrutinib. The chain links TRBV11-2 to TRBJ1-2; D is unclear. This sequence originates from a human donor with chronic lymphocytic leukemia. The CDR3 here is CASSPESNYGYTF. CDR3 nucleotide sequence: TGTGCCAGCAGCCCAGAATCTAACTATGGCTACACCTTC.